A single T cell receptor (beta chain) is shown here with its context. Its antigen is not known. This entry is derived from a study of graft-versus-host responses after intestinal transplantation. The overall study: Each recipient received a multivisceral, liver-intestinal, or isolated intestinal graft. Induction using anti-thymocyte globulin, followed by tacrolimus and steroids for around 3 years, was given to all recipients.

The repertoire was sequenced with immunoSEQ multiplex PCR; TCRdb's copy has only in-frame clones and lacks some. The data contain tens of thousands of clones, approximately 90% of them seen just once; the ten biggest clones take up 7.6%. V trimming: 2 bases; J trimming: 1 base; junction bases outside the gene matches: 2. CDR3 size: 15 residues. Germline loops: CDR1 MNHEY, CDR2 SVGAGI. Study-wide points: Peak circulating GvH clone levels were associated with early post-transplant HvG declines. Detection of GvH clones occurred in recipient marrow, and some had their first appearance in ileum or blood.

This receptor was obtained from a human donor who was the organ donor for an intestinal transplant. V gene TRBV6-5 combines with J gene TRBJ2-7; 10 bases fit TRBD1. Material: unstimulated CD8+ T cells sorted from spleen or lymph node cells, obtained before transplant. The CDR3 DNA sequence: TGTGCCAGCAGTTACCGGGACAGGGGTTCCTACGAGCAGTACTTC. Translated: CASSYRDRGSYEQYF.